This T cell receptor (beta chain) was captured by sequencing in a study of shared clonotypes between healthy human individuals. CDR3 length equals 16 residues. V shed 2 bases and J 3 bases; nucleotides not matched to a gene: 8. From germline, CDR1 is SGHTA and CDR2 FQGNSA. Method: immunoSEQ multiplex PCR; TCRdb's copy keeps in-frame clones and lacks some. The table shows about 1 million clones, with about 84% occurring only once. Points from the study as a whole: Sampling used blood alone; tissue repertoires probably differ. When compared with the clonotypes that were shared by all four sorted-subset donors, the non-shared clonotypes turned out to have lower generation probabilities. Richness estimates generally favored naive over memory subsets. Shared clonotypes: about 5% naive CD4, under 4% naive CD8, 2.3% memory CD4, under 0.45% memory CD8.

In the case of this clone: The antigen is not known.

This receptor was obtained from a man in his late teens or twenties in good health. Some clones in this sample may be carry-over from other donors' samples. Sequenced material: memory CD4+ T cells from PBMCs. Subset defined: CD45RA-negative fraction. V gene TRBV7-2 combines with J gene TRBJ2-3; 7 positions match TRBD2. The chain's CDR3 is CASSLQVGRTTDTQYF. The CDR3 nucleotides read TGTGCCAGCAGCTTACAGGTCGGGAGGACTACAGATACGCAGTATTTT. Full variable domain (outside the CDR3, taken from reference TRBV7-2 and TRBJ2-3): GAGVSQSPSNKVTEKGKDVELRCDPISGHTALYWYRQSLGQGLEFLIYFQGNSAPDKSGLPSDRFSAERTGGSVSTLTIQRTQQEDSAVYLCASSLQVGRTTDTQYFGPGTRLTVL.